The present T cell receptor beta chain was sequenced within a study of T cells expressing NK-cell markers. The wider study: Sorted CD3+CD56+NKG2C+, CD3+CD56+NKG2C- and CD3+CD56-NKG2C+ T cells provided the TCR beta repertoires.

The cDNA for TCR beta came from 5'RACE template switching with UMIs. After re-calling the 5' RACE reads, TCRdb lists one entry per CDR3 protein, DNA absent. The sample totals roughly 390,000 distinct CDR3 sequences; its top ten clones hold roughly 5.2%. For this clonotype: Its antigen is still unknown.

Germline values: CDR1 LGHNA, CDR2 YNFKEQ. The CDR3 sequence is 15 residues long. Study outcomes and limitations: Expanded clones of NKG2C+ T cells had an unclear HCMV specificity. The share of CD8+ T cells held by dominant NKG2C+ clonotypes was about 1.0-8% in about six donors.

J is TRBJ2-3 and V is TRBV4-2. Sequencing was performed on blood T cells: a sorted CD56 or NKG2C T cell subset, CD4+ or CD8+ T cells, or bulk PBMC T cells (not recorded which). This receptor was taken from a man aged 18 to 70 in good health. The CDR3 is CASSQPTGNTDTQYF.